This T cell receptor (beta chain) was retrieved from a study of T cells in Graves' hyperthyroidism and ophthalmopathy. Study-wide findings and caveats: Most thyroid clonotypes expanded above 0.001 appeared in blood too.

This clonotype was seen only a few times. Its target is not known. A Clinical Activity Score of at least 3, a NOSPECS grade of at least 4 and a duration under 3 months were recorded in the ophthalmopathy patients. PBMCs were sourced from more than 9 ml fresh peripheral blood. TCR beta CDR3 region amplification was performed from RNA transcripts. During a first-round RT-PCR of the TCR CDR3, the HTBI primer set was used. TCRdb fed the multiplex PCR reads into MiXCR, producing one record per CDR3 protein. The sample yields approximately 690,000 distinct CDR3 sequences, about 14% seen once. Germline V gene data show CDR1 as SGHKS and CDR2 as YYEKEE (reference sequence). The V gene end was trimmed by 0 bases and the J gene end by 8 bases; junction bases not matched to a gene: 8. This CDR3 region has 16 residues.

The V gene is TRBV5-5, the J gene TRBJ1-2, with 12 nucleotides matching TRBD1. The sequence was obtained from a woman between 50 and 59 years old with Graves' ophthalmopathy. Sequencing input: blood. CDR3 nucleotides: TGTGCCAGCAGCTTGGGGGACAGGGGGCATGGAGGAGGCTACACCTTC. It yields the protein CASSLGDRGHGGGYTF. Looking up the rest from reference TRBV5-5 and TRBJ1-2 gives the full variable domain: DAGVTQSPTHLIKTRGQQVTLRCSPISGHKSVSWYQQVLGQGPQFIFQYYEKEERGRGNFPDRFSARQFPNYSSELNVNALLLGDSALYLCASSLGDRGHGGGYTFGSGTRLTVV.